Below are 26 T cell receptor beta chains sequenced from a single sample in a study of PD-L1 blockade in urothelial cancer. Time point meaning: peripheral blood 6 weeks after treatment start. This table comes from immunoSEQ multiplex PCR, and its TCRdb copy is limited to in-frame clones, with some not included. The sample includes more than 30,000 clones, 89% seen only once; the top ten take roughly 8%. The sample consisted of PBMCs, taken around atezolizumab (anti-PD-L1) treatment. These receptors all stem from a man at least 80 years old with urothelial cancer.

The chain combines TRBV20-1 with TRBJ1-2; D perhaps matches TRBD1 (6 bases). Germline V gene sequence: CDR1 DFQATT, CDR2 SNEGSKA (reference sequence). The CDR3 has 11 amino acids. V was trimmed by 6 bases and J by 6 bases, leaving 11 bases between them. Here the CDR3 DNA reads TGCAGTGCAGGGGGTGATCATGGCTACACCTTC. Translating it yields CSAGGDHGYTF.

This chain connects TRBV18 to TRBJ1-3; tentatively, D is TRBD1 (6 bases). Germline V gives CDR1 KGHSH, CDR2 LQKENI. The CDR3 spans 16 residues. The V end was cut by 6 bases, the J end by 5 bases, with 20 bases between. The CDR3 reads CASSRSETGLRNTIYF. The CDR3, as DNA: TGTGCCAGCTCTCGGTCCGAGACAGGCCTAAGAAACACCATATATTTT.

The chain is built from TRBV2 and TRBJ1-2, with TRBD1 as a possible D gene (6 bases). With 6 bases removed from V and 4 bases from J, the gap between germline ends came to 15 bases. Germline CDR1 is SNHLY and CDR2 is FYNNEI. CDR3 length equals 14 residues. This chain's CDR3 is CASRGGPAGYGYTF. The DNA of the CDR3 is TGTGCCAGCAGGGGGGGGCCCGCCGGCTATGGCTACACCTTC. The entire variable domain, with the rest obtained from reference TRBV2 and TRBJ1-2, is as follows: EPEVTQTPSHQVTQMGQEVILRCVPISNHLYFYWYRQILGQKVEFLVSFYNNEISEKSEIFDDQFSVERPDGSNFTLKIRSTKLEDSAMYFCASRGGPAGYGYTFGSGTRLTVV.

The chain uses TRBV2 and TRBJ2-1, with no clear D. V gave up 6 bases and J gave up 6 bases, with 9 bases separating them. Germline V gene data show CDR1 as SNHLY and CDR2 as FYNNEI. This CDR3 contains 12 residues. CDR3 bases: TGTGCCAGCAGCGAGGAGTTCAATGAGCAGTTCTTC. Translated, it gives CASSEEFNEQFF.

The V gene is TRBV5-1, the J gene TRBJ2-1; TRBD1 is a possible D gene (5 bases). Germline-derived CDR1 and CDR2 are SGHRS and YFSETQ. This CDR3 has 16 residues. The V and J ends lost 5 bases and 5 bases respectively, with 20 bases between them. The CDR3: CASRNPGIRMNNEQFF. The CDR3 bases are TGCGCCAGCAGAAACCCAGGGATAAGGATGAACAATGAGCAGTTCTTC.

The V and J genes are TRBV19 and TRBJ2-1; a weak D match, TRBD1 (5 bases). Germline loops: CDR1 LNHDA, CDR2 SQIVND (reference sequence). The germline V and J ends were trimmed by 5 bases and 13 bases, with 15 bases remaining between them. The CDR3 is 12 amino acids. The DNA of the CDR3 is TGTGCCAGTAGTTCCCCTGCTTGGGGCCAGTTCTTC. It is translated as CASSSPAWGQFF.

The chain links TRBV18 to TRBJ2-1; 11 positions match TRBD2. The germline CDR1 and CDR2 sequences are KGHSH and LQKENI. With 3 bases clipped from V and 9 bases from J, the junction kept 7 bases outside the gene matches. CDR3 size: 15 residues. The CDR3 protein is CASSPQLAGEGEQFF. The CDR3 DNA sequence: TGTGCCAGCTCACCGCAACTAGCGGGAGAGGGTGAGCAGTTCTTC.

J is TRBJ1-3 and V is TRBV5-1, with D unclear. Germline V gene lookup returns CDR1 SGHRS and CDR2 YFSETQ. CDR3 length equals 15 residues. V was shortened by 4 bases and J by 0 bases, with 11 bases between the two germline ends. The CDR3 region is CASSAEDHSGNTIYF. The CDR3 DNA is TGCGCCAGCAGCGCGGAAGATCACTCTGGAAACACCATATATTTT. The complete variable domain, with remaining parts taken from reference TRBV5-1 and TRBJ1-3, reads KAGVTQTPRYLIKTRGQQVTLSCSPISGHRSVSWYQQTPGQGLQFLFEYFSETQRNKGNFPGRFSGRQFSNSRSEMNVSTLELGDSALYLCASSAEDHSGNTIYFGEGSWLTVV.

This clone was counted only a few times. The V and J genes are TRBV10-1 and TRBJ2-7; the D gene is possibly TRBD2 (5 bases). Per the germline V gene, CDR1 is WNHNN and CDR2 is SYGVQD (reference sequence). The CDR3 is 14 amino acids. Trimming left V 2 bases short and J 7 bases short, with 15 bases between. CDR3 sequence: CASSEVLSSGEQYF. The CDR3 bases are TGCGCCAGCAGTGAGGTTCTGAGTTCGGGAGAGCAGTACTTC.

The chain links TRBV7-2 to TRBJ2-5; 14 positions match TRBD2. The CDR3 is 17 amino acids. In germline, CDR1 is SGHTA, CDR2 FQGNSA. Unmatched junction bases numbered 8, after V lost 3 bases and J lost 5 bases. CDR3 amino acids: CASSFTGLAGGRETQYF. Written as DNA, the CDR3 is TGTGCCAGCAGCTTCACCGGACTAGCGGGAGGCCGGGAGACCCAGTACTTC.

The rearrangement uses TRBV6-5 and TRBJ2-1; TRBD2 matches 11 bases. Germline V gene sequence: CDR1 MNHEY, CDR2 SVGAGI. This CDR3 region has 15 residues. V shed 0 bases, J shed 5 bases, and the junction held 0 bases outside the gene matches. CDR3 loop: CASSYSTSGDNEQFF. The CDR3 DNA sequence: TGTGCCAGCAGTTACTCGACTAGCGGGGACAATGAGCAGTTCTTC.

CDR3 loop: CASDRVGGTEAFF. Here the CDR3 DNA reads TGTGCCAGCGACAGGGTAGGAGGGACTGAAGCTTTCTTT. V usage is TRBV6-6 and J usage is TRBJ1-1; 7 bases line up with TRBD1. The CDR3 runs to 13 residues. Germline trimming cut 8 bases from V and 5 bases from J; bases unmatched to any gene: 8. From germline, CDR1 is MNHNY and CDR2 SVGAGI (reference sequence).

The V and J genes are TRBV6-6 and TRBJ2-5; possibly TRBD2 for D (5 bases). This CDR3 is 13 amino acids long. Germline-derived CDR1 and CDR2 are MNHNY and SVGAGI (reference sequence). Trimming removed 6 bases at V and 1 base at J, with 9 bases between. The chain's CDR3 is CASSRGPQETQYF. For the CDR3, the DNA is TGTGCCAGCAGCCGCGGGCCCCAAGAGACCCAGTACTTC.

This clone has a single count. The chain carries TRBV7-9 and TRBJ2-7; TRBD1 is a possible D gene (6 bases). From germline, CDR1 is SEHNR and CDR2 FQNEAQ (reference sequence). CDR3 length: 15 amino acids. Trimming took 0 bases from V and 6 from J, leaving 15 bases between them. Here the CDR3 reads CASSLAGSGAVEQYF. Written as DNA, the CDR3 is TGTGCCAGCAGCTTAGCGGGATCAGGGGCGGTCGAGCAGTACTTC.

The V and J genes are TRBV14 and TRBJ1-1; 9 nucleotides match TRBD1. CDR1 is SGHDN and CDR2 is FVKESK in the germline V gene. The V and J ends lost 3 bases and 10 bases, in that order; junction bases with no gene match: 3. This CDR3 has 12 residues. The CDR3 nucleotides are TGTGCCAGCAGCCAGACAGGGGGAGGAGCTTTCTTT. This translates into CASSQTGGGAFF.

The chain employs TRBV14 and TRBJ2-3, with 7 bases that match TRBD2. The junction had 9 bases not matched to a gene; V was cut back by 4 bases and J by 5 bases. The CDR3 spans 15 residues. Germline V gene sequence: CDR1 SGHDN, CDR2 FVKESK. The CDR3 region has the DNA TGTGCCAGCAGCCGCCGGGAGGCATGGCGAGATACGCAGTATTTT. Translation: CASSRREAWRDTQYF.

The V and J genes are TRBV2 and TRBJ2-7; D unresolved. The CDR3 runs 13 residues. Germline CDR1 reads SNHLY; CDR2 reads FYNNEI. V was cut by 3 bases and J by 2 bases, with 8 bases left in between. The CDR3 DNA follows: TGTGCCAGCAGTGACTACAGAGCCTACGAGCAGTACTTC. Translated, it gives CASSDYRAYEQYF.

V gene TRBV29-1 combines with J gene TRBJ1-1; a weak D match, TRBD1 (6 bases). The CDR3 has 12 amino acids. The V and J ends lost 3 bases and 11 bases respectively, with 16 bases between them. Germline values: CDR1 SQVTM, CDR2 ANQGSEA. CDR3 protein: CSVDLGGPLAFF. For the CDR3, the DNA is TGCAGCGTTGACCTAGGGGGACCCCTGGCTTTCTTT.

A single count supports this clone. V usage is TRBV7-8 and J usage is TRBJ2-2; a possible D gene is TRBD1 (6 bases). The CDR3 loop spans 16 amino acids. Germline CDR1 SGHVS, CDR2 FQNEAQ. V was clipped by 4 bases and J by 5 bases, with 17 bases between them. The CDR3 here is CASSSPGHIITGELFF. The CDR3 DNA follows: TGTGCCAGCAGCTCTCCGGGACACATTATTACCGGGGAGCTGTTTTTT.

The chain uses TRBV6-6 and TRBJ1-1; TRBD1 matches 9 bases. Losses at the gene ends were 5 bases for V and 4 bases for J; bases not matched to a gene: 5. Germline loops: CDR1 MNHNY, CDR2 SVGAGI (reference sequence). The CDR3 runs to 14 residues. The CDR3 coding sequence is TGTGCCAGCAGTAAGGGACAGGGACGCACTGAAGCTTTCTTT. As protein: CASSKGQGRTEAFF.

This chain links TRBV5-4 with TRBJ2-5; weak D call: TRBD2 (6 bases). CDR3 length: 12 amino acids. Trimming stripped 4 bases from V and 5 bases from J, with 9 bases between. CDR1 and CDR2 (germline): SGHNT, YYREEE (reference sequence). The CDR3 region is CASSPGRETQYF. The CDR3 region has the DNA TGTGCCAGCAGCCCAGGGAGGGAGACCCAGTACTTC.

As DNA, the CDR3 is TGTGCCAGCAGACCTCAACCTGGACAGTCTGGAAACACCATATATTTT. It is translated as CASRPQPGQSGNTIYF. This chain links TRBV11-2 with TRBJ1-3, with a possible D match to TRBD1 (6 bases). V was cut by 6 bases and J by 1 base, with 16 bases left in between. Germline V gene sequence: CDR1 SGHAT, CDR2 FQNNGV. CDR3 length: 16 amino acids. The full variable domain, in which reference TRBV11-2 and TRBJ1-3 provide the parts outside the CDR3, is EAGVAQSPRYKIIEKRQSVAFWCNPISGHATLYWYQQILGQGPKLLIQFQNNGVVDDSQLPKDRFSAERLKGVDSTLKIQPAKLEDSAVYLCASRPQPGQSGNTIYFGEGSWLTVV.

This clone occurred once. The rearrangement uses TRBV7-9 and TRBJ1-4; D is possibly TRBD1 (6 bases). The CDR3 consists of 15 residues. V was pared by 1 base and J by 7 bases, with 13 bases between. Germline V gene sequence: CDR1 SEHNR, CDR2 FQNEAQ (reference sequence). CDR3 region: CASSLDGGRGEKLFF. CDR3 coding DNA: TGTGCCAGCAGCTTAGATGGGGGCAGGGGTGAAAAACTGTTTTTT.

CDR3 region: CASSYPGGDTQYF. The CDR3, as DNA: TGTGCCAGCAGCTACCCAGGGGGCGATACGCAGTATTTT. The chain has TRBV5-4 and TRBJ2-3; the match to TRBD1 covers 8 bases. Germline CDR1 is SGHNT and CDR2 is YYREEE (reference sequence). The CDR3 length is 13 residues. V trimming: 3 bases; J trimming: 6 bases; junction bases outside the gene matches: 3. The whole variable domain, filled in from reference TRBV5-4 and TRBJ2-3, reads ETGVTQSPTHLIKTRGQQVTLRCSSQSGHNTVSWYQQALGQGPQFIFQYYREEENGRGNFPPRFSGLQFPNYSSELNVNALELDDSALYLCASSYPGGDTQYFGPGTRLTVL.

This clone was picked up one time. J is TRBJ2-1 and V is TRBV5-1; 9 nucleotides agree with TRBD2. Trimming at V came to 4 bases and at J to 6 bases, leaving 11 bases not matched to a gene. This CDR3 has 16 amino acids. CDR1 SGHRS and CDR2 YFSETQ come from the germline V gene. CDR3 in DNA: TGCGCCAGCAGCCCCGTGATAGCGGGAGTAGGCAATGAGCAGTTCTTC. This encodes CASSPVIAGVGNEQFF.

The chain combines TRBV28 with TRBJ2-7; D perhaps matches TRBD1 (6 bases). V shed 4 bases and J shed 1 base, with 14 bases lying between them. The germline V gene encodes CDR1 MDHEN and CDR2 SYDVKM. The CDR3 has 15 amino acids. The CDR3 region is CASSSPPQGSYEQYF. CDR3 nucleotide sequence: TGTGCCAGCAGTTCCCCCCCACAGGGTTCCTACGAGCAGTACTTC.